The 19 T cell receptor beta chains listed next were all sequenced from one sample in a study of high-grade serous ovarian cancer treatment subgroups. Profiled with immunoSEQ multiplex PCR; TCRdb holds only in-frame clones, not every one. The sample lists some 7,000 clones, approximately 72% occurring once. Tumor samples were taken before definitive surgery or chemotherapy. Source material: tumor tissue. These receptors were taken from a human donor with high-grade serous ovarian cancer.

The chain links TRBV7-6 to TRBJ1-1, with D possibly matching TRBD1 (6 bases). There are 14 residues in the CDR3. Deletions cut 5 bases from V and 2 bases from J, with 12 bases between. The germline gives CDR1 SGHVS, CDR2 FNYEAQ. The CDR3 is CASSRQQGNTEAFF. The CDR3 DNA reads TGTGCCAGCAGCCGTCAACAGGGTAACACTGAAGCTTTCTTT. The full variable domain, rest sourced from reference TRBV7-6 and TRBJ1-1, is GAGVSQSPRYKVTKRGQDVALRCDPISGHVSLYWYRQALGQGPEFLTYFNYEAQQDKSGLPNDRFSAERPEGSISTLTIQRTEQRDSAMYRCASSRQQGNTEAFFGQGTRLTVV.

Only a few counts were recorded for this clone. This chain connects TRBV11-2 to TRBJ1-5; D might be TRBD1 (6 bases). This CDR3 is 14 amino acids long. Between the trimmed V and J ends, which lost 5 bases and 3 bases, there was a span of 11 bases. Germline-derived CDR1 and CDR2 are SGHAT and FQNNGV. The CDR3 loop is CASSATGFNQPQHF. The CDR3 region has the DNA TGTGCCAGCAGCGCCACAGGGTTCAATCAGCCCCAGCATTTT. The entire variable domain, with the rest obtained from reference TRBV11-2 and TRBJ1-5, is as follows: EAGVAQSPRYKIIEKRQSVAFWCNPISGHATLYWYQQILGQGPKLLIQFQNNGVVDDSQLPKDRFSAERLKGVDSTLKIQPAKLEDSAVYLCASSATGFNQPQHFGDGTRLSIL.

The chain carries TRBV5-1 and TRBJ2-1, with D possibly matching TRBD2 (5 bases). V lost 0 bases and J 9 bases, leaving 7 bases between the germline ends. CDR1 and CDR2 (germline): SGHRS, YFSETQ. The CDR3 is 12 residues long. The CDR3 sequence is CASSLVSGEQFF. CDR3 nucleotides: TGCGCCAGCAGCTTGGTCAGCGGTGAGCAGTTCTTC.

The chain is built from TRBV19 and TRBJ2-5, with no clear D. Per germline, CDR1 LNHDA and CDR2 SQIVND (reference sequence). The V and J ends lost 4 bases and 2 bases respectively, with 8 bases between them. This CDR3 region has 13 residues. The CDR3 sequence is CASSTVGQETQYF. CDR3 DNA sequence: TGTGCCAGTAGTACCGTAGGTCAAGAGACCCAGTACTTC.

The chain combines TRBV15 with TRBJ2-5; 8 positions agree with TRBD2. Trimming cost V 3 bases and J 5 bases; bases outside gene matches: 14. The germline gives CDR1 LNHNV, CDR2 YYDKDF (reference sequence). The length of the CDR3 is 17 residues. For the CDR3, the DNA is TGTGCCACCAGCAGGGACTGGGGAGCGGGAGTGGGGGAGACCCAGTACTTC. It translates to CATSRDWGAGVGETQYF.

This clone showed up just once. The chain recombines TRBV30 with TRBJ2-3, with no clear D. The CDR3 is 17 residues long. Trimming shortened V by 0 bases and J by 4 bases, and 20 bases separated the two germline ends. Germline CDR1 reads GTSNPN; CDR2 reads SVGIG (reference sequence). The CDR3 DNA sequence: TGTGCCTGGAGTGTAAAGGGCGCAATCCAGACGGCAGATACGCAGTATTTT. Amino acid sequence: CAWSVKGAIQTADTQYF.

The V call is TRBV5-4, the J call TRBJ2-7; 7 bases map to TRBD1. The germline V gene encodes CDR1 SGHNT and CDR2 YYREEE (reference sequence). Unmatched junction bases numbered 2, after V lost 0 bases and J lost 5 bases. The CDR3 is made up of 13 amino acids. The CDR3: CASSLETGNEQYF. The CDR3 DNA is TGTGCCAGCAGCTTGGAGACAGGGAACGAGCAGTACTTC.

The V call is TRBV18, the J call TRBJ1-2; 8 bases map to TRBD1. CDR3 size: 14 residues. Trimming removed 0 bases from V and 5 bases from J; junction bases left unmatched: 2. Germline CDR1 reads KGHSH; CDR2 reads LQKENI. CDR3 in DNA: TGTGCCAGCTCACCACCGGACAGGGATTATGGCTACACCTTC. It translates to CASSPPDRDYGYTF.

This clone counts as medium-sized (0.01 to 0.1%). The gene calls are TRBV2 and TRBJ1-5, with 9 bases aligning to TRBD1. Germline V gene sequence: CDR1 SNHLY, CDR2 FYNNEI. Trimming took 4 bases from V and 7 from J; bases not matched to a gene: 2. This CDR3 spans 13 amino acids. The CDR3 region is CASSGTGEQPQHF. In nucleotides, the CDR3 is TGTGCCAGCAGTGGGACAGGGGAACAGCCCCAGCATTTT.

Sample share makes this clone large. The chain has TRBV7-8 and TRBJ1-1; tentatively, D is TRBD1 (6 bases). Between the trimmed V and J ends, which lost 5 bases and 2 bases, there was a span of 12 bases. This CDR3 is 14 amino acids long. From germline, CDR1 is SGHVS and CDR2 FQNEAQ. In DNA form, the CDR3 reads TGTGCCAGCAGCCGTCAACAGGGTAACACTGAAGCTTTCTTT. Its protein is CASSRQQGNTEAFF. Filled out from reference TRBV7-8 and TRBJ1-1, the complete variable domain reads GAGVSQSPRYKVAKRGQDVALRCDPISGHVSLFWYQQALGQGPEFLTYFQNEAQLDKSGLPSDRFFAERPEGSVSTLKIQRTQQEDSAVYLCASSRQQGNTEAFFGQGTRLTVV.

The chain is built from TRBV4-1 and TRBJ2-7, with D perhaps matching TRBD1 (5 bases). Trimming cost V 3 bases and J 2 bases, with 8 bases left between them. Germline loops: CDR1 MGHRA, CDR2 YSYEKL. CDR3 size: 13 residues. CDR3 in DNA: TGCGCCAGCAGCCATGAGGACACCTACGAGCAGTACTTC. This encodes CASSHEDTYEQYF.

The CDR3 DNA reads TGTGCCAGCAGCCCCCTGAGGGGGGCGGGGAACACTGAAGCTTTCTTT. Amino acids: CASSPLRGAGNTEAFF. The chain uses TRBV7-2 and TRBJ1-1; possibly TRBD1 for D (6 bases). The CDR3 has 16 residues. V lost 5 bases and J 1 base, leaving 17 bases between the germline ends. Germline CDR1 and CDR2: SGHTA and FQGNSA.

CDR3 sequence: CALVGGPANEQFF. In DNA form, the CDR3 reads TGTGCCTTGGTGGGAGGGCCCGCAAATGAGCAGTTCTTC. The chain combines TRBV30 with TRBJ2-1, with 7 bases matching TRBD2. Germline CDR1 is GTSNPN and CDR2 is SVGIG (reference sequence). This CDR3 region has 13 residues. The V and J ends lost 7 bases and 7 bases, in that order; junction bases with no gene match: 10.

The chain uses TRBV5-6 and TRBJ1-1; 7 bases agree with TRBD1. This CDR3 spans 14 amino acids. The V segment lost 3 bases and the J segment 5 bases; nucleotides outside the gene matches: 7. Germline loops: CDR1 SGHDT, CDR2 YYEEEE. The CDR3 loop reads CASSSTGSWTEAFF. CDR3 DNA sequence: TGTGCCAGCAGCTCGACAGGGTCGTGGACTGAAGCTTTCTTT. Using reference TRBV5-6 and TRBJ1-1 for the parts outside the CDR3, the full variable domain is DAGVTQSPTHLIKTRGQQVTLRCSPKSGHDTVSWYQQALGQGPQFIFQYYEEEERQRGNFPDRFSGHQFPNYSSELNVNALLLGDSALYLCASSSTGSWTEAFFGQGTRLTVV.

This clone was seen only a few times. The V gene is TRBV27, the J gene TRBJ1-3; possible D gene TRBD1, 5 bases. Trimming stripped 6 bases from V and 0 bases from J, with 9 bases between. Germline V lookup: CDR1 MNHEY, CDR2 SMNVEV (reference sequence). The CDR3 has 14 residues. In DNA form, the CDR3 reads TGTGCCAGCAGAGAGGACACCTCTGGAAACACCATATATTTT. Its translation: CASREDTSGNTIYF.

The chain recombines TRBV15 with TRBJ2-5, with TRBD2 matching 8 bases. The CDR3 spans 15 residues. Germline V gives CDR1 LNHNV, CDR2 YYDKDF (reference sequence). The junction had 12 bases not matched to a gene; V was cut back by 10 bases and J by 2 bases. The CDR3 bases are TGTGCCAGAGAGGACAGCGGGGGACTTCAAGAGACCCAGTACTTC. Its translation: CAREDSGGLQETQYF.

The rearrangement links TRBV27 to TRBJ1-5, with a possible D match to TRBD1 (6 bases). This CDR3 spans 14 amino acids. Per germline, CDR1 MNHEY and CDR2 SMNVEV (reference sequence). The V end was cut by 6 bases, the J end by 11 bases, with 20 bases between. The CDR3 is CASSPTGSPEAQHF. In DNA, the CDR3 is TGTGCCAGCAGCCCAACAGGGTCCCCCGAAGCCCAGCATTTT.

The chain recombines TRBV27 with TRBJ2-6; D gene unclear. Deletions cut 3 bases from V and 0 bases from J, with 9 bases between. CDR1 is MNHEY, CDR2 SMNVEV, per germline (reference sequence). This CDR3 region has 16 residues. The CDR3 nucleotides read TGTGCCAGCAGTTTCGCGGCCAGCTCTGGGGCCAACGTCCTGACTTTC. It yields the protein CASSFAASSGANVLTF. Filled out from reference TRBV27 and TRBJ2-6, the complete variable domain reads EAQVTQNPRYLITVTGKKLTVTCSQNMNHEYMSWYRQDPGLGLRQIYYSMNVEVTDKGDVPEGYKVSRKEKRNFPLILESPSPNQTSLYFCASSFAASSGANVLTFGAGSRLTVL.

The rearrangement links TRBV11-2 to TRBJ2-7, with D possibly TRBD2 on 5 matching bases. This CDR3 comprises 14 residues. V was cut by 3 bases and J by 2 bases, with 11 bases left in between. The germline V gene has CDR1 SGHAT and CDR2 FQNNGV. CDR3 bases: TGTGCCAGCAGCTTGGTGAGCGGAACCTACGAGCAGTACTTC. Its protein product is CASSLVSGTYEQYF.